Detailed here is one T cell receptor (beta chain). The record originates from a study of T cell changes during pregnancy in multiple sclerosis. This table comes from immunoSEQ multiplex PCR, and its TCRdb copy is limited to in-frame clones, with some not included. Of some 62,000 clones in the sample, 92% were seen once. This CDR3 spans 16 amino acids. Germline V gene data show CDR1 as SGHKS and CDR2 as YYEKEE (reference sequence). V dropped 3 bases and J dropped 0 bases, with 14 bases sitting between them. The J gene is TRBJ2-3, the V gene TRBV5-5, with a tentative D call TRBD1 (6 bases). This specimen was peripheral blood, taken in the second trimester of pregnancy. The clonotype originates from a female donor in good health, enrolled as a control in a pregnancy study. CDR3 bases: TGTGCCAGCAGCTCTCATCAGGGGCGGAGCACAGATACGCAGTATTTT. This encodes CASSSHQGRSTDTQYF.